A single sample gave rise to the 31 T cell receptor beta chains below, sequenced in a study of blood T cell repertoires in COVID-19. The protocol was immunoSEQ multiplex PCR, while the TCRdb copy is restricted to in-frame clones and leaves out a portion. Of tens of thousands of clones listed, around 83% were seen once; the top ten hold 4.5% to 5.5%. Sequenced input: peripheral blood. The receptors come from an elderly man with acute or convalescent COVID-19.

The chain carries TRBV28 and TRBJ2-3, with D perhaps TRBD1 (6 bases). V lost 7 bases to trimming and J lost 6 bases, with 11 bases between them. The CDR3 runs to 12 residues. Germline V lookup: CDR1 MDHEN, CDR2 SYDVKM. The CDR3 DNA is TGTGCCAGCACTGGACAGCCCGATACGCAGTATTTT. It encodes CASTGQPDTQYF.

The V gene is TRBV2, the J gene TRBJ1-2, with TRBD1 as a possible D gene (5 bases). CDR3 size: 15 residues. V dropped 6 bases and J dropped 4 bases, with 18 bases sitting between them. The germline V gene encodes CDR1 SNHLY and CDR2 FYNNEI. CDR3: CASSKGVPRGYGYTF. The CDR3 coding sequence is TGTGCCAGCAGCAAAGGGGTTCCGCGGGGCTATGGCTACACCTTC.

V gene TRBV27 combines with J gene TRBJ1-5; TRBD1 agrees at 8 bases. This CDR3 contains 16 residues. Germline values: CDR1 MNHEY, CDR2 SMNVEV (reference sequence). V gave up 6 bases and J gave up 2 bases; unmatched junction bases: 9. The CDR3 DNA sequence: TGTGCCAGCAGCCTCTCGACAGGGGTGGGCAATCAGCCCCAGCATTTT. Protein product: CASSLSTGVGNQPQHF.

This chain joins TRBV18 and TRBJ1-2; D gene uncertain. Germline CDR1 reads KGHSH; CDR2 reads LQKENI. The CDR3 totals 15 residues. V lost 4 bases to trimming and J lost 2 bases, with 14 bases between them. Here the CDR3 DNA reads TGTGCCAGCTCACTTGGTGGTTGGGAGAACTATGGCTACACCTTC. This encodes CASSLGGWENYGYTF.

This chain joins TRBV11-2 and TRBJ2-1, with 11 bases identical to TRBD2. This CDR3 is 15 amino acids long. CDR1 is SGHAT and CDR2 is FQNNGV in the germline V gene. The V segment lost 6 bases and the J segment 6 bases; nucleotides outside the gene matches: 7. CDR3 residues: CASRRTSGSSNEQFF. As DNA, the CDR3 is TGTGCCAGCAGGCGTACTAGCGGGAGTAGCAATGAGCAGTTCTTC.

The genes are TRBV18 and TRBJ2-5; D might be TRBD2 (6 bases). The V gene's germline CDR1 is KGHSH and CDR2 LQKENI. Deletions cut 3 bases from V and 4 bases from J, with 15 bases between. The CDR3 runs 15 residues. CDR3 loop: CASSPAWGEAETQYF. The CDR3 nucleotides are TGTGCCAGCTCACCTGCTTGGGGGGAGGCAGAGACCCAGTACTTC.

This chain uses TRBV7-2 with TRBJ2-7; 10 nucleotides align to TRBD2. The CDR3 totals 15 residues. V shed 1 base and J 3 bases; nucleotides not matched to a gene: 3. CDR1 and CDR2 (germline): SGHTA, FQGNSA. The CDR3 loop is CASSLEGLALYEQYF. As DNA, the CDR3 is TGTGCCAGCAGCTTAGAGGGACTAGCGCTCTACGAGCAGTACTTC.

For the CDR3, the DNA is TGTGCCAGCAGCTATGGACAGGGGGATGGCTACACCTTC. It codes for CASSYGQGDGYTF. This rearrangement joins TRBV7-3 to TRBJ1-2; TRBD1 agrees at 10 bases. V was pared by 4 bases and J by 6 bases, with 2 bases of the junction left unmatched. Germline V lookup: CDR1 SGHTA, CDR2 FQGTGA. CDR3 length: 13 amino acids.

The V and J genes are TRBV6-5 and TRBJ2-3, with D possibly being TRBD1 (5 bases). CDR3 size: 12 residues. Deletions cut 6 bases from V and 3 bases from J, with 7 bases between. Germline V lookup: CDR1 MNHEY, CDR2 SVGAGI. CDR3 residues: CASRDSTDTQYF. The CDR3 coding sequence is TGTGCCAGCAGAGACAGTACAGATACGCAGTATTTT.

The genes are TRBV2 and TRBJ2-7; a possible D gene is TRBD2 (5 bases). In germline, CDR1 is SNHLY, CDR2 FYNNEI. With 1 base removed from V and 4 bases from J, the gap between germline ends came to 14 bases. This CDR3 is 15 amino acids long. CDR3 amino acids: CASSEGGQVRYEQYF. CDR3 bases: TGTGCCAGCAGTGAAGGCGGGCAGGTGCGATACGAGCAGTACTTC. The variable domain in full, completed from reference TRBV2 and TRBJ2-7, reads EPEVTQTPSHQVTQMGQEVILRCVPISNHLYFYWYRQILGQKVEFLVSFYNNEISEKSEIFDDQFSVERPDGSNFTLKIRSTKLEDSAMYFCASSEGGQVRYEQYFGPGTRLTVT.

V usage is TRBV7-2 and J usage is TRBJ2-3, with 11 positions matching TRBD2. The V gene end was trimmed by 3 bases and the J gene end by 5 bases; junction bases not matched to a gene: 4. Germline lookup yields CDR1 SGHTA and CDR2 FQGNSA. This CDR3 has 15 amino acids. The CDR3 DNA reads as TGTGCCAGCAGCTTTCTAGCGGGAGGAGGAGATACGCAGTATTTT. This codes for CASSFLAGGGDTQYF.

The genes are TRBV28 and TRBJ1-6, with D possibly being TRBD1 (6 bases). CDR1 is MDHEN, CDR2 SYDVKM, per germline. Trimming removed 8 bases from V and 10 bases from J, with 18 bases in between. CDR3 length: 14 amino acids. The CDR3 reads CASGGGRKVSPLHF. The CDR3 DNA follows: TGTGCCAGCGGGGGGGGCAGGAAAGTATCACCCCTCCACTTT.

This sequence joins TRBV7-9 and TRBJ2-3; TRBD1 agrees at 7 bases. The germline CDR1 and CDR2 sequences are SEHNR and FQNEAQ (reference sequence). The CDR3 spans 17 residues. V gave up 5 bases and J gave up 0 bases; unmatched junction bases: 11. The CDR3 is CASSPMGQTVSTDTQYF. Written as DNA, the CDR3 is TGTGCCAGCAGCCCGATGGGACAGACGGTTAGCACAGATACGCAGTATTTT.

This sequence joins TRBV5-6 and TRBJ2-2; tentative D call: TRBD2 (6 bases). The germline V and J ends were trimmed by 4 bases and 0 bases, with 13 bases remaining between them. Germline CDR1 SGHDT, CDR2 YYEEEE. This CDR3 has 16 residues. The CDR3 bases are TGTGCCAGCAGCCCCTGGACTATCGCGAACACCGGGGAGCTGTTTTTT. Encoded protein: CASSPWTIANTGELFF. Based on the CDR3 plus reference TRBV5-6 and TRBJ2-2, the full variable domain is DAGVTQSPTHLIKTRGQQVTLRCSPKSGHDTVSWYQQALGQGPQFIFQYYEEEERQRGNFPDRFSGHQFPNYSSELNVNALLLGDSALYLCASSPWTIANTGELFFGEGSRLTVL.

This chain connects TRBV29-1 to TRBJ1-1; 10 bases map to TRBD1. V was pared by 7 bases and J by 4 bases, with 6 bases of the junction left unmatched. Germline assignment: CDR1 SQVTM and CDR2 ANQGSEA. This CDR3 is built from 13 residues. CDR3 sequence reads: CSARTGGFTEAFF. The CDR3 nucleotides read TGCAGCGCCAGGACAGGGGGTTTCACTGAAGCTTTCTTT.

The chain employs TRBV5-4 and TRBJ2-7; 12 nucleotides line up with TRBD2. Germline V gives CDR1 SGHNT, CDR2 YYREEE (reference sequence). The CDR3 runs to 15 residues. The ends lost 4 bases at V and 3 bases at J; junction bases unmatched: 5. This chain's CDR3 is CASSTTSGSIYEQYF. CDR3 DNA: TGTGCCAGCAGCACGACTAGCGGGAGTATCTACGAGCAGTACTTC.

This chain connects TRBV28 to TRBJ2-3; 14 bases fit TRBD2. The CDR3 consists of 17 residues. Per the germline V gene, CDR1 is MDHEN and CDR2 is SYDVKM. V gave up 5 bases and J gave up 6 bases; unmatched junction bases: 10. The CDR3, as DNA: TGTGCCAGCAGTACCGGGACTAGCGGGAGTCTTATGGATACGCAGTATTTT. Translated, it gives CASSTGTSGSLMDTQYF.

This chain connects TRBV28 to TRBJ2-2; TRBD1 might be the D (7 bases). The CDR3 consists of 16 residues. CDR1 is MDHEN and CDR2 is SYDVKM in the germline V gene. Trimming took 3 bases from V and 4 from J, leaving 15 bases between them. CDR3 residues: CASSLEGAPGTGELFF. The CDR3 region has the DNA TGTGCCAGCAGTTTGGAGGGGGCGCCGGGCACCGGGGAGCTGTTTTTT. Looking up the rest from reference TRBV28 and TRBJ2-2 gives the full variable domain: DVKVTQSSRYLVKRTGEKVFLECVQDMDHENMFWYRQDPGLGLRLIYFSYDVKMKEKGDIPEGYSVSREKKERFSLILESASTNQTSMYLCASSLEGAPGTGELFFGEGSRLTVL.

This rearrangement joins TRBV28 to TRBJ1-1; 11 nucleotides line up with TRBD1. The germline CDR1 and CDR2 sequences are MDHEN and SYDVKM. Trimming removed 7 bases from V and 4 bases from J; junction bases left unmatched: 8. The CDR3 extends over 15 amino acids. CDR3 in amino acids: CASILSGQGGTEAFF. In DNA form, the CDR3 reads TGTGCCAGCATCCTTTCGGGACAGGGGGGCACTGAAGCTTTCTTT.

The chain is built from TRBV18 and TRBJ2-7, with D possibly matching TRBD1 (6 bases). Germline V CDR1 and CDR2: KGHSH, LQKENI. The V end lost 1 base, the J end lost 7 bases, and 8 bases lay between the germline ends. This CDR3 contains 12 residues. The CDR3 protein is CASSPQQGEQYF. The CDR3 DNA is TGTGCCAGCTCACCACAACAGGGTGAGCAGTACTTC.

CDR3 sequence: CASGPWTSGPDTQYF. The CDR3 nucleotides read TGCGCCAGCGGCCCCTGGACTAGCGGTCCAGATACGCAGTATTTT. The genes are TRBV5-1 and TRBJ2-3, with TRBD2 matching over 10 bases. The CDR3 consists of 15 residues. V was pared by 7 bases and J by 4 bases, with 9 bases of the junction left unmatched. Germline V CDR1 and CDR2: SGHRS, YFSETQ.

The chain employs TRBV4-3 and TRBJ1-1; tentatively, D is TRBD1 (5 bases). Looked up from germline, CDR1 is LGHNA and CDR2 is YSLEER. The CDR3 is 15 residues long. Trimming removed 3 bases from V and 2 bases from J, with 13 bases in between. This CDR3 reads CASSQGGWVNTEAFF. The CDR3 DNA sequence: TGCGCCAGCAGCCAGGGGGGTTGGGTCAACACTGAAGCTTTCTTT.

The J gene is TRBJ2-2, the V gene TRBV7-2, with TRBD2 matching 11 bases. Germline V gives CDR1 SGHTA, CDR2 FQGNSA. Losses at the gene ends were 2 bases for V and 2 bases for J; bases not matched to a gene: 4. The CDR3 is 17 residues long. The CDR3 sequence: CASSLYSGGANTGELFF. CDR3 DNA: TGTGCCAGCAGCTTATATAGCGGGGGGGCCAACACCGGGGAGCTGTTTTTT.

The chain combines TRBV9 with TRBJ1-2, with 9 nucleotides matching TRBD1. After removal of 3 bases from V and 4 bases from J, the junction contained 7 bases not matched to a gene. The CDR3 is 15 residues long. From germline, CDR1 is SGDLS and CDR2 YYNGEE. CDR3 coding DNA: TGTGCCAGCAGCGCCCGGGACAGGGAATTCTATGGCTACACCTTC. Translation gives CASSARDREFYGYTF.

The chain recombines TRBV5-5 with TRBJ2-3; tentative D call: TRBD1 (6 bases). CDR3 size: 14 residues. Germline CDR1 reads SGHKS; CDR2 reads YYEKEE (reference sequence). V was pared by 4 bases and J by 3 bases, with 12 bases between. CDR3 in DNA: TGTGCCAGCAGCGCGACAGGAAAAACAGATACGCAGTATTTT. Protein product: CASSATGKTDTQYF.

The chain uses TRBV18 and TRBJ1-6; possible D gene TRBD1, 5 bases. The V end was cut by 1 base, the J end by 7 bases, with 11 bases between. Germline CDR1 is KGHSH and CDR2 is LQKENI. CDR3 size: 15 residues. The CDR3 is CASSPRGDLNSPLHF. The CDR3 nucleotides are TGTGCCAGCTCACCACGGGGCGACTTAAATTCACCCCTCCACTTT. The whole variable domain, filled in from reference TRBV18 and TRBJ1-6, reads NAGVMQNPRHLVRRRGQEARLRCSPMKGHSHVYWYRQLPEEGLKFMVYLQKENIIDESGMPKERFSAEFPKEGPSILRIQQVVRGDSAAYFCASSPRGDLNSPLHFGNGTRLTVT.

This rearrangement joins TRBV6-4 to TRBJ2-2, with 7 bases that match TRBD2. The CDR3 spans 16 residues. The germline V gene has CDR1 MRHNA and CDR2 SNTAGT. V gave up 6 bases and J gave up 0 bases; unmatched junction bases: 7. CDR3 sequence: CASRGGSLANTGELFF. As DNA, the CDR3 is TGTGCCAGCAGGGGGGGGAGCCTGGCGAACACCGGGGAGCTGTTTTTT.

This clone was counted once. The rearrangement joins TRBV27 to TRBJ1-4; D remains unclear. Germline V gives CDR1 MNHEY, CDR2 SMNVEV (reference sequence). This CDR3 contains 13 residues. V lost 2 bases and J lost 6, with 7 bases in between. The CDR3 protein is CASSLVRDEKLFF. For the CDR3, the DNA is TGTGCCAGCAGTTTAGTGAGGGATGAAAAACTGTTTTTT.

V and J are TRBV12-3 or TRBV12-4 and TRBJ1-1; D is possibly TRBD1 (6 bases). The ends were cut back, 7 bases at V and 11 bases at J, with 14 bases in the middle. The CDR3 runs 11 residues. As DNA, the CDR3 is TGTGCCAGCACCCTCGGACAGAAGGCTTTCTTT. It yields the protein CASTLGQKAFF.

This chain uses TRBV5-1 with TRBJ2-7; 8 positions agree with TRBD1. V dropped 0 bases and J dropped 7; count of bases not matched to a gene: 9. From germline, CDR1 is SGHRS and CDR2 YFSETQ. The CDR3 runs 15 residues. The CDR3 DNA reads as TGCGCCAGCAGCTTGGAATGGCAGGGGGCTGTAGAGCAGTACTTC. Translation: CASSLEWQGAVEQYF.

The rearrangement joins TRBV19 to TRBJ2-7, with TRBD1 matching over 12 bases. The germline V gene encodes CDR1 LNHDA and CDR2 SQIVND (reference sequence). The CDR3 is made up of 16 amino acids. J was trimmed by 2 bases and V by 5 bases; bases with no gene match: 7. DNA for the CDR3: TGTGCCAGTAGTCCCCAGGGACAGGGGGCCGCCTACGAGCAGTACTTC. Protein product: CASSPQGQGAAYEQYF.